What follows are 17 T cell receptor beta chains derived from one specimen sequenced in a study of T cells in Graves' hyperthyroidism and ophthalmopathy. RNA transcripts were the template for amplifying TCR beta CDR3 regions. TCR CDR3 underwent first-round RT-PCR with the HTBI primer set. In TCRdb, the multiplex PCR reads were re-called with MiXCR into one record per CDR3 protein. Of around 290,000 distinct CDR3 sequences listed, more than 10% are singletons. Sample: blood. The receptor source for this set is a woman aged 30 to 39 with Graves' hyperthyroidism that later progressed to Graves' ophthalmopathy.

This clonotype was detected ten times or more. This chain joins TRBV27 and TRBJ1-3; D is uncertain. The ends were cut back, 4 bases at V and 0 bases at J, with 10 bases in the middle. Germline V gene data show CDR1 as MNHEY and CDR2 as SMNVEV (reference sequence). This CDR3 comprises 15 residues. CDR3 in amino acids: CASSSTAISGNTIYF. The CDR3 DNA follows: TGTGCCAGCAGTTCCACAGCCATCTCTGGAAACACCATATATTTT.

Here the CDR3 DNA reads TGTGCCAGCAGCCTAGGGACTAGCGGGAGGTACACCGGGGAGCTGTTTTTT. Encoded protein: CASSLGTSGRYTGELFF. The rearrangement links TRBV27 to TRBJ2-2, with 15 bases aligning to TRBD2. With V trimmed by 6 bases and J by 3 bases, 5 bases remained unmatched. In germline, CDR1 is MNHEY, CDR2 SMNVEV (reference sequence). This CDR3 has 17 amino acids.

In its sample, this clonotype was seen a few times. With a much larger clone just one base away, this may be a read error. CDR3 in amino acids: CASSRLVWGPNTEAFF. CDR3 DNA: TGTGCCAGCAGCAGACTGGTTTGGGGCCCGAACACTGAAGCTTTCTTT. The rearrangement joins TRBV12-3 or TRBV12-4 to TRBJ1-1; tentative D call: TRBD1 (5 bases). The CDR3 is 16 amino acids. V lost 6 bases to trimming and J lost 1 base, with 18 bases between them.

This chain links TRBV19 with TRBJ1-2, with TRBD1 matching 8 bases. Germline CDR1 LNHDA, CDR2 SQIVND (reference sequence). V lost 1 base, J lost 7 bases, and 5 bases stayed unmatched. The CDR3 sequence is 14 residues long. The CDR3 bases are TGTGCCAGTAGTATAGCGGCAGGGGGCTTTGGCTACACCTTC. As protein: CASSIAAGGFGYTF.

Turning to this clonotype: A much larger clonotype is one base distant, so this may be a read error. The chain couples TRBV7-2 to TRBJ2-7; D gene unclear. Trimming cost V 5 bases and J 2 bases, with 16 bases left between them. Per germline, CDR1 SGHTA and CDR2 FQGNSA. CDR3 length: 15 amino acids. CDR3 residues: CASSPISGAPYEQYF. The CDR3 bases are TGTGCCAGCAGCCCTATTTCGGGTGCCCCCTACGAGCAGTACTTC. The full variable domain, its missing parts supplied by reference TRBV7-2 and TRBJ2-7, is GAGVSQSPSNKVTEKGKDVELRCDPISGHTALYWYRQSLGQGLEFLIYFQGNSAPDKSGLPSDRFSAERTGGSVSTLTIQRTQQEDSAVYLCASSPISGAPYEQYFGPGTRLTVT.

This clonotype has at least ten counts. J is TRBJ2-7 and V is TRBV13; no reliable D call. The CDR3 length is 12 residues. Trimming pared 5 bases from V and 6 bases from J, leaving 11 bases between. The germline V gene encodes CDR1 PRHDT and CDR2 FYEKMQ (reference sequence). CDR3 protein: CASSPFPGEQYF. In DNA form, the CDR3 reads TGTGCCAGCAGCCCCTTCCCGGGCGAGCAGTACTTC.

The table lists this clonotype with many counts. The chain links TRBV28 to TRBJ2-7; D is possibly TRBD1 (5 bases). The CDR3 has 16 amino acids. Per the germline V gene, CDR1 is MDHEN and CDR2 is SYDVKM. V lost 4 bases, J lost 2 bases, and 18 bases lay in between. The CDR3 coding sequence is TGTGCCAGCAGTTCACAAAGACAGCTTGCCACCTACGAGCAGTACTTC. Its protein product is CASSSQRQLATYEQYF.

This clonotype occurred many times. The gene calls are TRBV7-2 and TRBJ1-1; 7 bases line up with TRBD1. The CDR3 loop spans 15 amino acids. Germline V gene sequence: CDR1 SGHTA, CDR2 FQGNSA. V dropped 5 bases and J dropped 0; count of bases not matched to a gene: 6. The CDR3 region is CASSTQQGMNTEAFF. CDR3 DNA: TGTGCCAGCAGCACACAACAGGGGATGAACACTGAAGCTTTCTTT.

This clonotype appeared once. This rearrangement joins TRBV5-4 to TRBJ1-4; TRBD1 might be the D (6 bases). The CDR3 totals 14 residues. From germline, CDR1 is SGHNT and CDR2 YYREEE (reference sequence). Trimming removed 4 bases at V and 6 bases at J, with 13 bases between. The CDR3 region has the DNA TGTGCCAGCAGCCAGGACAGCAAATATGAAAAACTGTTTTTT. Translated: CASSQDSKYEKLFF.

V usage is TRBV18 and J usage is TRBJ1-1; D is undetermined. The ends were cut back, 0 bases at V and 0 bases at J, with 8 bases in the middle. Per germline, CDR1 KGHSH and CDR2 LQKENI. The CDR3 is 15 residues long. The CDR3 bases are TGTGCCAGCTCACCACCGTCCAGCATGAACACTGAAGCTTTCTTT. Translation: CASSPPSSMNTEAFF.

Many counts were recorded for this clonotype. This chain links TRBV5-8 with TRBJ2-4, with no clear D. The CDR3 contains 18 residues. Trimming shortened V by 4 bases and J by 0 bases, and 20 bases separated the two germline ends. Germline CDR1 and CDR2: SGHTS and YDEGEE. CDR3 residues: CASSIPRLFLLAKNIQYF. For the CDR3, the DNA is TGTGCCAGCAGCATCCCGAGACTGTTCCTTCTAGCCAAAAACATTCAGTACTTC.

V is TRBV4-1 and J is TRBJ2-7, with D perhaps matching TRBD1 (5 bases). Germline values: CDR1 MGHRA, CDR2 YSYEKL. This CDR3 has 11 amino acids. Between the trimmed V and J ends, which lost 8 bases and 1 base, there was a span of 6 bases. The CDR3 sequence: CASGASYEQYF. The CDR3 DNA sequence: TGCGCCAGCGGGGCGTCCTACGAGCAGTACTTC.

This clonotype has at least ten counts. CDR3 sequence reads: CASSQRTGNTEAFF. The CDR3 nucleotides are TGTGCCAGCAGCCAACGGACAGGGAACACTGAAGCTTTCTTT. This chain uses TRBV14 with TRBJ1-1; TRBD1 aligns across 7 bases. Germline CDR1 reads SGHDN; CDR2 reads FVKESK. The CDR3 sequence is 14 residues long. Losses at the gene ends were 2 bases for V and 1 base for J; bases not matched to a gene: 1. Supplemented by reference TRBV14 and TRBJ1-1, the full variable domain reads EAGVTQFPSHSVIEKGQTVTLRCDPISGHDNLYWYRRVMGKEIKFLLHFVKESKQDESGMPNNRFLAERTGGTYSTLKVQPAELEDSGVYFCASSQRTGNTEAFFGQGTRLTVV.

This clonotype has a count of ten or more. V gene TRBV6-2 or TRBV6-3 combines with J gene TRBJ2-1, with D unclear. Looked up from germline, CDR1 is MNHEY and CDR2 is SVGEGT. The CDR3 length is 15 residues. Trimming removed 2 bases from V and 4 bases from J, with 12 bases in between. CDR3 sequence: CASSYLRASYNEQFF. The CDR3 coding sequence is TGTGCCAGCAGTTACCTCAGAGCGTCTTACAATGAGCAGTTCTTC.

Many counts were recorded for this clonotype. The chain uses TRBV7-2 and TRBJ1-1, with a tentative D call TRBD1 (5 bases). V lost 5 bases and J 6 bases, leaving 19 bases between the germline ends. CDR1 and CDR2 (germline): SGHTA, FQGNSA. The CDR3 runs to 15 residues. Written as DNA, the CDR3 is TGTGCCAGCAGCCAAGCGACAGTCGGGGGGGCTGAAGCTTTCTTT. Translation gives CASSQATVGGAEAFF.

This clonotype was counted at least ten times. The chain joins TRBV27 to TRBJ2-5, with a tentative D call TRBD2 (5 bases). The length of the CDR3 is 15 residues. V shed 1 base and J shed 7 bases, with 16 bases lying between them. The germline V gene has CDR1 MNHEY and CDR2 SMNVEV (reference sequence). The CDR3 spells CASSLFWGDRGTQYF. Here the CDR3 DNA reads TGTGCCAGCAGTTTATTCTGGGGAGACCGGGGGACCCAGTACTTC.

This clonotype was seen repeatedly, ten times or more. V usage is TRBV7-9 and J usage is TRBJ2-3, with D unclear. Trimming removed 5 bases at V and 0 bases at J, with 21 bases between. Germline-derived CDR1 and CDR2 are SEHNR and FQNEAQ (reference sequence). This CDR3 has 18 residues. DNA for the CDR3: TGTGCCAGCAGCCGTCTCCCTTCTGGACCCAATAGCACAGATACGCAGTATTTT. Translated, it gives CASSRLPSGPNSTDTQYF.